This T cell receptor (beta chain) was recorded in a study of T-cell memory formation after mild COVID-19. Whole-study results and caveats: Pre-infection memory contained some responding clones, which suggested that cross-reactive memory had joined.

Per the germline V gene, CDR1 is SGHRS and CDR2 is YFSETQ. The trim removed 4 bases at V and 2 bases at J, leaving 8 bases unmatched. The CDR3 contains 16 residues. Details on this clonotype: The antigen is unknown.

The authors produced TCR alpha and TCR beta cDNA libraries with sample barcodes and UMIs by 5'RACE using constant-segment primers. TCRdb re-derived calls from the 5' RACE reads in MiXCR, one entry per CDR3 protein. The sample has around 530,000 distinct CDR3 sequences, less than 25% seen once. The receptor was derived from an adult woman who had mild COVID-19 (a few samples of this study predate the infection). Cell type and time point are not known. The chain carries TRBV5-1 and TRBJ2-3; 9 positions match TRBD1. What was sequenced was PBMCs or a T cell subset sorted from them (not recorded which). This CDR3 is CASSTGGEQNTDTQYF. CDR3 in DNA: TGCGCCAGCAGCACAGGGGGCGAGCAAAACACAGATACGCAGTATTTT. Variable domain in full (rest from reference TRBV5-1 and TRBJ2-3): KAGVTQTPRYLIKTRGQQVTLSCSPISGHRSVSWYQQTPGQGLQFLFEYFSETQRNKGNFPGRFSGRQFSNSRSEMNVSTLELGDSALYLCASSTGGEQNTDTQYFGPGTRLTVL.